The 7 T cell receptor beta chains reported below all come from one sample, sequenced in a study of T-cell memory formation after mild COVID-19. TCRdb used MiXCR to reprocess the 5' RACE reads, holding one entry per CDR3 protein. The table shows under 300,000 distinct CDR3 sequences, with roughly 8% occurring only once. Specimen: PBMCs or a T cell subset sorted from them (not recorded which). The receptor source for this set is a man between 18 and 35 years old who had mild COVID-19 (a few samples of this study predate the infection). Cell type and time point are not known.

This clonotype was detected a few times. The CDR3 sequence: CASSLVGGGTYEQYV. DNA for the CDR3: TGTGCCAGCAGCTTGGTTGGCGGGGGCACCTACGAGCAGTACGTC. This chain links TRBV5-5 with TRBJ2-7; D is perhaps TRBD2 (7 bases). This CDR3 is built from 15 residues. Deletions cut 0 bases from V and 2 bases from J, with 12 bases between. The germline V gene has CDR1 SGHKS and CDR2 YYEKEE (reference sequence).

This chain connects TRBV6-1 to TRBJ2-3, with 10 bases that match TRBD1. The J segment lost 4 bases and the V segment lost 6 bases, leaving 7 bases of the junction unmatched. The CDR3 totals 15 residues. CDR1 and CDR2 from the germline V gene are MNHNS and SASEGT. The CDR3 DNA reads TGTGCCAGCAGGGGGGACAGGGGAGCAGCAGATACGCAGTATTTT. As protein: CASRGDRGAADTQYF.

V usage is TRBV11-2 and J usage is TRBJ2-3, with D unresolved. CDR1 SGHAT and CDR2 FQNNGV come from the germline V gene. Trimming removed 4 bases at V and 6 bases at J, with 11 bases between. The CDR3 totals 13 residues. This CDR3 is CASSSLSEDTQYF. The CDR3 DNA reads TGTGCCAGCAGCTCGTTGTCCGAGGATACGCAGTATTTT.

This clonotype appeared a few times. The chain uses TRBV6-6 and TRBJ1-6; the D is unclear. The CDR3 runs to 12 residues. CDR1 is MNHNY and CDR2 is SVGAGI in the germline V gene (reference sequence). Trimming stripped 11 bases from V and 7 bases from J, with 12 bases between. Here the CDR3 DNA reads TGTGCCGCCTGGACGGGGAATTCACCCCTCCACTTT. Translated: CAAWTGNSPLHF.

The chain combines TRBV7-9 with TRBJ2-5, with 7 bases identical to TRBD2. The CDR3 covers 16 residues. Germline V lookup: CDR1 SEHNR, CDR2 FQNEAQ (reference sequence). Trimming at V came to 5 bases and at J to 4 bases, leaving 13 bases not matched to a gene. The CDR3 is CASSPQGASGLETQYF. The CDR3 DNA follows: TGTGCCAGCAGCCCTCAAGGGGCTAGCGGTTTAGAGACCCAGTACTTC.

This clonotype was observed a handful of times. The J gene is TRBJ1-5, the V gene TRBV6-6; perhaps TRBD1 as D (6 bases). The CDR3 consists of 13 residues. The V gene lost 11 bases and the J gene lost 4 bases, with 15 bases spanning the gap. CDR1 and CDR2 (germline): MNHNY, SVGAGI (reference sequence). The CDR3 is CASRDTTNQPQHF. CDR3 coding DNA: TGTGCCTCCCGGGACACGACGAATCAGCCCCAGCATTTT.

The chain uses TRBV12-3 or TRBV12-4 and TRBJ1-6; D gene uncertain. The length of the CDR3 is 13 residues. Trimming removed 4 bases from V and 10 bases from J, with 11 bases in between. CDR3 DNA: TGTGCCAGCAGTTCACGGCCTCGGTCACCCCTCCACTTT. It yields the protein CASSSRPRSPLHF.